One sample yielded the 2 T cell receptor beta chains listed below, sequenced in a study of somatic mutations in cytotoxic T cells in rheumatoid arthritis. This table comes from immunoSEQ multiplex PCR, and its TCRdb copy is limited to in-frame clones, with some not included. The profile shows about 20,000 clones, approximately 80% of them singletons. Material: CD8+ T cells sorted from blood. The source is an adult with rheumatoid arthritis.

This sequence joins TRBV7-8 and TRBJ1-2, with no clear D. V was shortened by 1 base and J by 4 bases, with 10 bases between the two germline ends. The germline V gene encodes CDR1 SGHVS and CDR2 FQNEAQ. CDR3 size: 14 residues. CDR3 loop: CASSLGEMGYGYTF. The CDR3 region has the DNA TGTGCCAGCAGCTTAGGGGAGATGGGCTATGGCTACACCTTC.

The rearrangement uses TRBV2 and TRBJ2-5; no clear D. Germline CDR1 SNHLY, CDR2 FYNNEI. Trimming removed 6 bases from V and 3 bases from J, with 20 bases in between. This CDR3 contains 16 residues. CDR3 DNA: TGTGCCAGCAGCGCCCAGGATAAGGATGGTAAAGAGACCCAGTACTTC. This gives the protein CASSAQDKDGKETQYF.